This entry describes one T cell receptor beta chain. The sample belongs to a study of blood T cell repertoires in COVID-19. This CDR3 comprises 16 residues. V lost 4 bases to trimming and J lost 8 bases; unmatched junction nucleotides: 13. The table came from immunoSEQ multiplex PCR; TCRdb's copy has only in-frame clones and leaves some out. The sample yields 180,000 or so clones, 87% seen once. V gene TRBV23-1 combines with J gene TRBJ2-1, with 8 nucleotides matching TRBD2. TRBV23-1 is designated an ORF whose function remains uncertain. The receptor's source is a human donor with acute COVID-19. The donor label of this sample is uncertain. Sequencing was performed on PBMCs or T cells enriched from blood (not recorded which). This CDR3 reads CASSPSGGRRVDEQFF. CDR3 coding DNA: TGCGCCAGCAGTCCCTCGGGGGGGCGGCGGGTGGATGAGCAGTTCTTC.